A single sample gave rise to the 32 T cell receptor beta chains below, sequenced in a study of blood T cells in healthy people across ages. A second 7 to 11 cycle PCR used barcoded and J-beta primers. A single record per CDR3 protein comes from TCRdb applying MiXCR to the 5' RACE reads. The sample holds 1.5 million to 2 million distinct CDR3 sequences, 25% to 30% seen once. Input material: blood. These TCRs come from a woman aged 30 to 39 in good health.

A few counts support this clonotype. J is TRBJ2-5 and V is TRBV12-3 or TRBV12-4; the D gene is possibly TRBD2 (7 bases). This CDR3 is 17 amino acids long. The germline V and J ends were trimmed by 5 bases and 2 bases, with 21 bases remaining between them. The CDR3 bases are TGTGCCAGCAGTCTTGGGGAGGGTACGGGGGCGCAAGAGACCCAGTACTTC. Its protein is CASSLGEGTGAQETQYF.

A remark on this clonotype: This may be a read error: a much more frequent sequence differs by one nucleotide. CDR3 sequence: CASSVQGTNEKLFF. CDR3 nucleotide sequence: TGTGCCAGCAGCGTACAGGGAACTAATGAAAAACTGTTTTTT. This rearrangement joins TRBV9 to TRBJ1-4; D might be TRBD1 (5 bases). CDR1 is SGDLS and CDR2 is YYNGEE in the germline V gene. This CDR3 is 14 amino acids long. V lost 1 base and J lost 1, with 5 bases in between. Supplemented by reference TRBV9 and TRBJ1-4, the full variable domain reads DSGVTQTPKHLITATGQRVTLRCSPRSGDLSVYWYQQSLDQGLQFLIQYYNGEERAKGNILERFSAQQFPDLHSELNLSSLELGDSALYFCASSVQGTNEKLFFGSGTQLSVL.

This chain uses TRBV7-2 with TRBJ1-3, with D hard to call. Germline CDR1 reads SGHTA; CDR2 reads FQGNSA. V lost 1 base and J 0 bases, leaving 10 bases between the germline ends. The CDR3 is 16 amino acids. CDR3 region: CASSLGAGVSGNTIYF. Here the CDR3 DNA reads TGTGCCAGCAGCTTAGGGGCAGGCGTCTCTGGAAACACCATATATTTT.

Concerning this clonotype itself: Just one base apart from a much larger clone, this may be a read error. The conserved closing phenylalanine or tryptophan is absent in this CDR3, likely reflecting a read error. The CDR3 protein is CASSARRDQPQHC. The CDR3 DNA reads as TGTGCCAGCAGCGCCAGGCGGGACCAGCCCCAGCATTGT. The gene calls are TRBV9 and TRBJ1-5, with D perhaps TRBD1 (5 bases). V lost 3 bases and J lost 7, with 11 bases in between. The CDR3 has 13 residues. CDR1 SGDLS and CDR2 YYNGEE come from the germline V gene.

About this clonotype: A much bigger clone sits one base away, suggesting this may be a read error. The chain carries TRBV6-5 and TRBJ2-6, with a tentative D call TRBD1 (5 bases). Between the trimmed V and J ends, which lost 0 bases and 0 bases, there was a span of 18 bases. Germline V lookup: CDR1 MNHEY, CDR2 SVGAGI. There are 20 residues in the CDR3. This CDR3 reads CASSYSISTGLSSGANVLTF. In DNA, the CDR3 is TGTGCCAGCAGTTACTCGATTTCCACAGGTCTAAGCTCTGGGGCCAACGTCCTGACTTTC.

This chain's CDR3 is CASRGTPSSYEQYF. In nucleotides, the CDR3 is TGTGCCAGCCGCGGGACGCCAAGCTCCTACGAGCAGTACTTC. The chain has TRBV2 and TRBJ2-7; tentative D call: TRBD2 (6 bases). Germline-derived CDR1 and CDR2 are SNHLY and FYNNEI. The CDR3 totals 14 residues. Trimming shortened V by 8 bases and J by 0 bases, and 14 bases separated the two germline ends.

The chain joins TRBV6-5 to TRBJ1-1, with D tentatively TRBD1 (5 bases). The CDR3 has 14 residues. The germline V and J ends were trimmed by 7 bases and 5 bases, with 17 bases remaining between them. Germline V gives CDR1 MNHEY, CDR2 SVGAGI. The CDR3, as DNA: TGTGCCAGCACTAGGCGGGAAGGGGAGACTGAAGCTTTCTTT. Amino acid sequence: CASTRREGETEAFF.

To note about this clonotype: This clone may be a read error of a much larger clone one base away. The chain is built from TRBV7-9 and TRBJ2-1, with D unclear. Germline V gives CDR1 SEHNR, CDR2 FQNEAQ (reference sequence). This CDR3 has 15 residues. The CDR3 DNA follows: TGTGCCAGCAGCCCAGCACTGGGGTTCTACAGTGAGCAGTTCTTC. It yields the protein CASSPALGFYSEQFF.

The genes are TRBV20-1 and TRBJ1-4; the D gene is possibly TRBD1 (5 bases). Germline CDR1 and CDR2: DFQATT and SNEGSKA (reference sequence). V lost 6 bases to trimming and J lost 0 bases, with 11 bases between them. The CDR3 consists of 14 residues. The CDR3 nucleotides are TGCAGTGCAGTCCGGGGGGCAACTAATGAAAAACTGTTTTTT. This translates into CSAVRGATNEKLFF.

About this clonotype: One junction end does not reproduce the germline sequence, and a read error may be involved. The V gene is TRBV4-1, the J gene TRBJ2-7; possible D gene TRBD1, 5 bases. The CDR3 has 15 amino acids. Per the germline V gene, CDR1 is MGHRA and CDR2 is YSYEKL. CDR3 bases: TGTGCCAGCAGCCAAGCCGGCAGGGCAACCTACGAGCAGTACTTC. It codes for CASSQAGRATYEQYF.

V and J are TRBV3-1 and TRBJ2-1; the match to TRBD2 covers 10 bases. Germline CDR1 reads LGHDT; CDR2 reads YNNKEL (reference sequence). V lost 4 bases and J lost 2; bases outside the gene matches: 8. The CDR3 covers 17 residues. CDR3 amino acids: CASSPYLAGDTYNEQFF. CDR3 DNA: TGTGCCAGCAGCCCTTACCTAGCGGGAGACACCTACAATGAGCAGTTCTTC.

This clonotype was observed a handful of times. The chain is built from TRBV20-1 and TRBJ2-1, with 11 nucleotides matching TRBD2. Trimming took 6 bases from V and 1 from J; bases not matched to a gene: 11. CDR3 size: 17 residues. Germline CDR1 is DFQATT and CDR2 is SNEGSKA (reference sequence). The CDR3 is CSAGTSGRRRSYNEQFF. The CDR3 DNA follows: TGCAGTGCCGGTACTAGCGGGAGACGTAGGTCCTACAATGAGCAGTTCTTC.

This clonotype was seen repeatedly, ten times or more. The chain employs TRBV7-8 and TRBJ2-5, with D tentatively TRBD2 (6 bases). The DNA matches TRBJ2-7 better at its end, which makes the J call doubtful. The V gene's germline CDR1 is SGHVS and CDR2 FQNEAQ. CDR3 length: 14 residues. The CDR3 sequence is CASSILAIPVEQYF. CDR3 DNA sequence: TGTGCCAGCAGCATCCTAGCGATCCCCGTCGAGCAGTACTTC.

The V call is TRBV6-5, the J call TRBJ1-2, with D uncertain. Germline V gives CDR1 MNHEY, CDR2 SVGAGI. Trimming left V 6 bases short and J 8 bases short, with 13 bases between. The CDR3 contains 12 residues. The CDR3 protein is CASSRDGEGYTF. The CDR3 bases are TGTGCCAGCAGCCGCGACGGAGAGGGCTACACCTTC.

This clonotype was picked up a small number of times. This chain connects TRBV7-3 to TRBJ2-1; the D gene is possibly TRBD1 (6 bases). Deletions cut 4 bases from V and 4 bases from J, with 14 bases between. The CDR3 has 15 amino acids. CDR1 SGHTA and CDR2 FQGTGA come from the germline V gene. The CDR3 nucleotides read TGTGCCAGCAGCTCAAACAGGGTCGCGTACAATGAGCAGTTCTTC. Translated: CASSSNRVAYNEQFF.

In its sample, this clonotype was seen many times. An end of the junction differs from the germline gene, which may be a read error. CDR3 region: CASSLGGVSYEQYF. CDR3 bases: TGTGCCAGCAGCTTGGGGGGTGTCTCCTACGAGCAGTACTTC. The gene calls are TRBV5-1 and TRBJ2-7; maybe TRBD2 (6 bases). Per germline, CDR1 SGHRS and CDR2 YFSETQ. The CDR3 is made up of 14 amino acids. The entire variable domain, with the rest obtained from reference TRBV5-1 and TRBJ2-7, is as follows: KAGVTQTPRYLIKTRGQQVTLSCSPISGHRSVSWYQQTPGQGLQFLFEYFSETQRNKGNFPGRFSGRQFSNSRSEMNVSTLELGDSALYLCASSLGGVSYEQYFGPGTRLTVT.

Comments on this clonotype: A much more abundant neighbour one base away suggests this may be a read error. The chain joins TRBV12-3 or TRBV12-4 to TRBJ2-3, with TRBD2 matching 11 bases. The CDR3 covers 14 residues. The CDR3 region is CTTTRLAGTDTQYF. The CDR3 bases are TGTACCACCACCCGACTAGCGGGGACAGATACGCAGTATTTT.

Worth noting for this clonotype: Its ends do not fully match the called genes, so a read error is possible. J is TRBJ2-3 and V is TRBV12-3 or TRBV12-4; TRBD2 matches 10 bases. This CDR3 region has 15 residues. The CDR3 DNA sequence: TGTGCCAGCAGCCGAGTCAGCGGGAGGGGAGATACGCAATATTTT. Translating it yields CASSRVSGRGDTQYF.

There are a few counts of this clonotype. CDR3 residues: CASSTQSGTGFQTQYF. Here the CDR3 DNA reads TGTGCCAGCAGCACGCAATCCGGGACAGGGTTCCAGACCCAGTACTTC. The chain joins TRBV7-2 to TRBJ2-5, with TRBD1 identical over 9 bases. The CDR3 covers 16 residues. Unmatched junction bases numbered 13, after V lost 5 bases and J lost 6 bases. The germline CDR1 and CDR2 sequences are SGHTA and FQGNSA.

This clonotype was observed at least ten times. The V call is TRBV5-1, the J call TRBJ2-4; 13 bases agree with TRBD2. This CDR3 region has 18 residues. Losses at the gene ends were 4 bases for V and 3 bases for J; bases not matched to a gene: 10. Germline values: CDR1 SGHRS, CDR2 YFSETQ. In DNA form, the CDR3 reads TGCGCCAGCAGCCTCGGGACTAGCGGGATAGTCAGCAAAAACATTCAGTACTTC. Translated, it gives CASSLGTSGIVSKNIQYF.

V usage is TRBV5-1 and J usage is TRBJ1-2; 9 nucleotides line up with TRBD1. There are 14 residues in the CDR3. J lost 6 bases, V lost 4 bases, and 7 bases had no gene match. CDR1 and CDR2 (germline): SGHRS, YFSETQ. The CDR3 nucleotides read TGCGCCAGCAGCCCTGGACAGGGGACGCATGGCTACACCTTC. Its protein is CASSPGQGTHGYTF.

The chain employs TRBV6-2 or TRBV6-3 and TRBJ2-7, with TRBD2 matching over 8 bases. The J call is uncertain, as TRBJ2-5 better fits the DNA end. This CDR3 contains 15 residues. Germline CDR1 and CDR2: MNHEY and SVGEGT. The CDR3 protein is CASTSVVAGGETQYF. CDR3 nucleotides: TGTGCCAGCACGAGCGTGGTTGCGGGGGGTGAGACCCAGTACTTC.

This clonotype was seen a few times. The rearrangement joins TRBV7-2 to TRBJ2-3; D gene uncertain. The CDR3 is made up of 13 amino acids. Germline V gives CDR1 SGHTA, CDR2 FQGNSA. Between the trimmed V and J ends, which lost 5 bases and 5 bases, there was a span of 11 bases. The CDR3 nucleotides are TGTGCCAGCAGCCTCTCTGTGTTAGATACGCAGTATTTT. Its translation: CASSLSVLDTQYF.

This CDR3 reads CASSLTGGGSKYEQYF. CDR3 coding DNA: TGCGCCAGCAGCTTGACCGGCGGCGGGAGTAAGTACGAGCAGTACTTC. The V and J genes are TRBV5-1 and TRBJ2-7; the match to TRBD2 covers 7 bases. The CDR3 spans 16 residues. V lost 1 base, J lost 4 bases, and 11 bases stayed unmatched. Germline V gives CDR1 SGHRS, CDR2 YFSETQ.

The CDR3 nucleotides read TGTGCCAGCAGCTTAGCCGGGTCGGGGGGCCAGGAGCAGTTCTTC. It yields the protein CASSLAGSGGQEQFF. The J gene is TRBJ2-1, the V gene TRBV7-6; D might be TRBD2 (7 bases). With 0 bases removed from V and 10 bases from J, the gap between germline ends came to 16 bases. CDR3 length equals 15 residues. CDR1 and CDR2 from the germline V gene are SGHVS and FNYEAQ. The whole variable domain, filled in from reference TRBV7-6 and TRBJ2-1, reads GAGVSQSPRYKVTKRGQDVALRCDPISGHVSLYWYRQALGQGPEFLTYFNYEAQQDKSGLPNDRFSAERPEGSISTLTIQRTEQRDSAMYRCASSLAGSGGQEQFFGPGTRLTVL.

This clonotype was found a few times. V and J are TRBV3-1 and TRBJ1-2, with TRBD1 as a possible D gene (5 bases). In germline, CDR1 is LGHDT, CDR2 YNNKEL (reference sequence). The germline V and J ends were trimmed by 3 bases and 1 base, with 15 bases remaining between them. The CDR3 length is 16 residues. The CDR3 coding sequence is TGTGCCAGCAGCCAGTACGACAGAGGATTTAACTATGGCTACACCTTC. Translated: CASSQYDRGFNYGYTF.

This clonotype was counted at least ten times. The chain uses TRBV20-1 and TRBJ2-1, with D unresolved. The CDR3 totals 13 residues. V lost 3 bases and J lost 0, with 6 bases in between. The V gene's germline CDR1 is DFQATT and CDR2 SNEGSKA (reference sequence). CDR3 residues: CSASQVSYNEQFF. CDR3 in DNA: TGCAGTGCTAGTCAGGTCTCCTACAATGAGCAGTTCTTC.

This clonotype showed up many times. V and J are TRBV5-1 and TRBJ2-7, with 8 nucleotides matching TRBD1. Per germline, CDR1 SGHRS and CDR2 YFSETQ. CDR3 size: 14 residues. V trimming: 4 bases; J trimming: 2 bases; junction bases outside the gene matches: 5. In DNA form, the CDR3 reads TGCGCCAGCAGCCCACCGGGACAGGCCTACGAGCAGTACTTC. Protein product: CASSPPGQAYEQYF. Combining the CDR3 with reference TRBV5-1 and TRBJ2-7 gives the whole variable domain KAGVTQTPRYLIKTRGQQVTLSCSPISGHRSVSWYQQTPGQGLQFLFEYFSETQRNKGNFPGRFSGRQFSNSRSEMNVSTLELGDSALYLCASSPPGQAYEQYFGPGTRLTVT.

This clonotype was picked up a small number of times. The CDR3 loop reads CASSLSGSSLYGYTF. CDR3 coding DNA: TGCGCCAGCAGCTTGTCAGGGTCGTCCCTCTATGGCTACACCTTC. The genes are TRBV5-1 and TRBJ1-2; D possibly corresponds to TRBD1 (5 bases). V shed 1 base and J shed 4 bases, with 14 bases lying between them. The CDR3 extends over 15 amino acids. Germline CDR1 is SGHRS and CDR2 is YFSETQ. Based on the CDR3 plus reference TRBV5-1 and TRBJ1-2, the full variable domain is KAGVTQTPRYLIKTRGQQVTLSCSPISGHRSVSWYQQTPGQGLQFLFEYFSETQRNKGNFPGRFSGRQFSNSRSEMNVSTLELGDSALYLCASSLSGSSLYGYTFGSGTRLTVV.

Ten or more counts support this clonotype. The chain uses TRBV27 and TRBJ2-7; perhaps TRBD2 as D (7 bases). V was cut by 4 bases and J by 0 bases, with 16 bases left in between. The CDR3 has 16 residues. Germline-derived CDR1 and CDR2 are MNHEY and SMNVEV (reference sequence). CDR3 DNA: TGTGCCAGCAGTTGGGGGGGCGGGGCTGCCTCCTACGAGCAGTACTTC. Its translation is CASSWGGGAASYEQYF.

This clonotype was recorded at least ten times. The CDR3 sequence is CASAKFGANVLTF. The CDR3 region has the DNA TGTGCCAGCGCCAAGTTTGGGGCCAACGTCCTGACTTTC. This chain uses TRBV25-1 with TRBJ2-6; unclear D gene. Trimming took off 8 bases at V and 3 bases at J, with 8 bases between the two ends. Germline loops: CDR1 MGHDK, CDR2 SYGVNS. The CDR3 loop spans 13 amino acids.

The chain is built from TRBV5-1 and TRBJ2-3; 7 nucleotides agree with TRBD2. The CDR3 consists of 17 residues. Germline CDR1 is SGHRS and CDR2 is YFSETQ. Trimming took 4 bases from V and 1 from J; bases not matched to a gene: 12. The CDR3 protein is CASSHRPDRGGTDTQYF. CDR3 coding DNA: TGCGCCAGCAGCCACCGGCCCGACCGGGGGGGCACAGATACGCAGTATTTT.